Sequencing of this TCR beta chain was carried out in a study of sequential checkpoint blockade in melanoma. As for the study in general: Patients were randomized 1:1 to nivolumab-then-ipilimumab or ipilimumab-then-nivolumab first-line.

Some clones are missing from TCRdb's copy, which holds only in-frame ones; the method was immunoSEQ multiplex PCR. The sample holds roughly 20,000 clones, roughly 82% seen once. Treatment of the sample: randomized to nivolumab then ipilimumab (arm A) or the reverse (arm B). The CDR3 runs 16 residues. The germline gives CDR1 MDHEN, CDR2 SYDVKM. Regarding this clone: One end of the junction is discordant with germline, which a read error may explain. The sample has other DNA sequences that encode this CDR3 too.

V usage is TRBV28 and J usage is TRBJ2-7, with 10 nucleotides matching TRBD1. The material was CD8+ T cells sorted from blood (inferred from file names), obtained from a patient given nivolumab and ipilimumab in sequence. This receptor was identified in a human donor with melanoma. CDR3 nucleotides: TGTGCCAGCAGTCCCCTCTCGGAGGGACAGGGGTACGAGCAGTATTTC. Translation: CASSPLSEGQGYEQYF.